Following are 14 T cell receptor beta chains from one sample sequenced in a study of blood T cell repertoires in COVID-19. TCRdb keeps only in-frame clones here, not all; method: immunoSEQ multiplex PCR. Counted here are about 52,000 clones, roughly 86% occurring once; the ten biggest clones make up approximately 10%. Sequencing used peripheral blood. The receptor set was obtained from a man aged 80 or over with active or convalescent COVID-19.

J is TRBJ1-2 and V is TRBV19, with D perhaps TRBD1 (6 bases). CDR1 and CDR2 (germline): LNHDA, SQIVND (reference sequence). V lost 7 bases to trimming and J lost 7 bases, with 28 bases between them. The CDR3 spans 17 residues. The CDR3: CASTPPGGGRATGGYTF. The CDR3 region has the DNA TGTGCCAGTACGCCACCGGGGGGGGGCAGGGCAACGGGTGGCTACACCTTC. The variable domain in full, completed from reference TRBV19 and TRBJ1-2, reads DGGITQSPKYLFRKEGQNVTLSCEQNLNHDAMYWYRQDPGQGLRLIYYSQIVNDFQKGDIAEGYSVSREKKESFPLTVTSAQKNPTAFYLCASTPPGGGRATGGYTFGSGTRLTVV.

The genes are TRBV30 and TRBJ2-1, with 9 nucleotides matching TRBD2. From germline, CDR1 is GTSNPN and CDR2 SVGIG (reference sequence). After removal of 4 bases from V and 8 bases from J, the junction contained 6 bases not matched to a gene. The CDR3 is 13 amino acids. The CDR3 reads CAWNAGGRDEQFF. The CDR3 DNA reads TGTGCCTGGAATGCGGGGGGGCGTGATGAGCAGTTCTTC.

The gene calls are TRBV10-3 and TRBJ1-4; 7 positions match TRBD1. Germline CDR1 and CDR2: ENHRY and SYGVKD. With V trimmed by 0 bases and J by 8 bases, 9 bases remained unmatched. The CDR3 has 16 amino acids. Written as DNA, the CDR3 is TGTGCCATCAGTGAGTCGTCCGGGTTAGGGGGCGAAAAACTGTTTTTT. Its translation: CAISESSGLGGEKLFF.

The chain has TRBV11-2 and TRBJ1-3; maybe TRBD1 (5 bases). Germline lookup yields CDR1 SGHAT and CDR2 FQNNGV. V lost 8 bases and J lost 4, with 12 bases in between. The CDR3 runs 13 residues. CDR3 sequence (DNA): TGTGCCAGCTCGCGGGGGGTCGGAAACACCATATATTTT. Protein: CASSRGVGNTIYF.

The gene calls are TRBV4-3 and TRBJ1-2, with 9 bases that match TRBD1. The germline CDR1 and CDR2 sequences are LGHNA and YSLEER. V gave up 4 bases and J gave up 7 bases; unmatched junction bases: 10. CDR3 length: 15 amino acids. For the CDR3, the DNA is TGCGCCAGCAGCCTCACTAGGGGACAGGGAGGTGGCTACACCTTC. It is translated as CASSLTRGQGGGYTF.

This clone was detected only once. The chain links TRBV4-3 to TRBJ2-1; TRBD2 is a possible D gene (5 bases). Germline values: CDR1 LGHNA, CDR2 YSLEER. The V gene lost 0 bases and the J gene lost 6 bases, with 18 bases spanning the gap. The CDR3 length is 17 residues. The CDR3: CASSQDLRAPRANEQFF. CDR3 DNA: TGCGCCAGCAGCCAAGATTTGAGGGCCCCCCGGGCCAATGAGCAGTTCTTC.

The CDR3 loop reads CASSLYSEGPSSGNTIYF. The CDR3 DNA is TGTGCCAGCAGCTTATATTCGGAGGGTCCCAGCTCTGGAAACACCATATATTTT. The V and J genes are TRBV7-9 and TRBJ1-3, with no clear D. Germline values: CDR1 SEHNR, CDR2 FQNEAQ (reference sequence). This CDR3 comprises 18 residues. V was cut by 2 bases and J by 0 bases, with 17 bases left in between.

The chain uses TRBV7-8 and TRBJ2-5; TRBD2 is a possible D gene (5 bases). The germline CDR1 and CDR2 sequences are SGHVS and FQNEAQ. The CDR3 is 15 residues long. The ends were cut back, 2 bases at V and 1 base at J, with 11 bases in the middle. Written as DNA, the CDR3 is TGTGCCAGCAGCTTAAGGGCGGGTTTCCAAGAGACCCAGTACTTC. As protein: CASSLRAGFQETQYF.

This clone was observed a few times. Written as DNA, the CDR3 is TGTGCCAGTAGCGCCCCTCGGGGGGCGGACACTGAAGCTTTCTTT. Translation: CASSAPRGADTEAFF. This rearrangement joins TRBV19 to TRBJ1-1, with D maybe TRBD1 (6 bases). This CDR3 has 15 residues. Trimming took off 6 bases at V and 3 bases at J, with 17 bases between the two ends. Germline loops: CDR1 LNHDA, CDR2 SQIVND (reference sequence).

This clone has just one count. The chain combines TRBV2 with TRBJ1-4; no clear D gene. The CDR3 consists of 15 residues. V dropped 3 bases and J dropped 2 bases, with 10 bases sitting between them. Per germline, CDR1 SNHLY and CDR2 FYNNEI. The CDR3 nucleotides read TGTGCCAGCAGTGAGGAACAGACCACTAATGAAAAACTGTTTTTT. Amino acid sequence: CASSEEQTTNEKLFF.

The J gene is TRBJ1-2, the V gene TRBV4-2, with D hard to call. The CDR3 runs to 12 residues. Germline CDR1 reads LGHNA; CDR2 reads YNFKEQ. The V end was cut by 10 bases, the J end by 2 bases, with 11 bases between. CDR3 in amino acids: CATGPGNYGYTF. The DNA for the CDR3 is TGTGCCACTGGGCCGGGAAACTATGGCTACACCTTC.

The rearrangement uses TRBV30 and TRBJ1-2; D possibly corresponds to TRBD1 (6 bases). Deletions cut 8 bases from V and 4 bases from J, with 20 bases between. The germline CDR1 and CDR2 sequences are GTSNPN and SVGIG (reference sequence). CDR3 length equals 14 residues. The chain's CDR3 is CARQPRGGGYGYTF. The CDR3 region has the DNA TGTGCCCGGCAACCCCGGGGGGGCGGCTATGGCTACACCTTC.

The chain employs TRBV6-5 and TRBJ1-2; D unclear. Germline V gene lookup returns CDR1 MNHEY and CDR2 SVGAGI. The CDR3 has 13 amino acids. V was shortened by 5 bases and J by 7 bases, with 14 bases between the two germline ends. In DNA, the CDR3 is TGTGCCAGCAGTCTTGAAGTTCTAAGTGGCTACACCTTC. Protein product: CASSLEVLSGYTF.

This chain joins TRBV7-9 and TRBJ1-2, with TRBD1 identical over 9 bases. The CDR3 is made up of 14 amino acids. V lost 1 base and J lost 8; bases outside the gene matches: 5. Looked up from germline, CDR1 is SEHNR and CDR2 is FQNEAQ (reference sequence). CDR3 sequence (DNA): TGTGCCAGCAGCTTAGGGACAGGGGCTCAAGGCTACACCTTC. Translating it yields CASSLGTGAQGYTF.